These T cell receptor beta chains were read from a single sample in a study of identical twins. TCRdb independently ran MiXCR on the 5' RACE reads; one entry per CDR3 protein. The sample shows under 300,000 distinct CDR3 sequences, 9.5% to 15% of them seen only once. A further study also used this sample, focusing on yellow fever vaccine responses in identical twins.

The sequenced sample was memory (CD45RO+) T cells sorted from blood. These receptors were collected from a woman aged 18-35 years in good health. The CDR3 runs from the conserved cysteine through the conserved F or W. A D gene is named only where the DNA matches it firmly. Rows may omit the clone size; those that give it use once, few, many or a size class.

V gene,D gene,clone size,J gene,CDR3 DNA,CDR3 protein
TRBV6-2/TRBV6-3,TRBD1,few,TRBJ2-7,TGTGCCAGCCAGGACAGGCTCGACGAGCAGTACTTC,CASQDRLDEQYF
TRBV7-9,NA,NA,TRBJ2-3,TGTGCCAGCAGCCCATCGAGCGATACGCAGTATTTT,CASSPSSDTQYF
TRBV27,TRBD1,few,TRBJ2-5,TGTGCCAGCAGTTTAAACAGGGGGCGGGAGACCCAGTACTTC,CASSLNRGRETQYF
TRBV5-1,TRBD2,few,TRBJ2-3,TGCGCCAGCAGCTTGTTAGCGGGCACCGGCCAGAGACGCACAGATACGCAGTATTTT,CASSLLAGTGQRRTDTQYF
TRBV20-1,NA,few,TRBJ2-1,TGCAGTGCCCCTACCACCGCGGCCCCCTACAATGAGCAGTTCTTC,CSAPTTAAPYNEQFF
TRBV5-5,NA,few,TRBJ2-5,TGTGCCAGCAGCTTTTATCGGGGGTCCCAAGAGACCCAGTACTTC,CASSFYRGSQETQYF
TRBV9,NA,NA,TRBJ2-5,TGTGCCAGCAGCGTAGAGGGACGAGGACAAGAGACCCAGTACTTC,CASSVEGRGQETQYF
TRBV14,TRBD1,few,TRBJ1-5,TGTGCCAGCAGCCAAGTAATCCGGACAGGATGCAATCAGCCCCAGCATTTT,CASSQVIRTGCNQPQHF
TRBV10-3,NA,NA,TRBJ2-7,TGTGCCATCAAAACCGCCGCCTCCTACGAGCAGTACTTC,CAIKTAASYEQYF
TRBV20-1,NA,few,TRBJ2-7,TGCAGTGCTAGGGGCTGGTTCTACGAGCAGTACTTC,CSARGWFYEQYF
TRBV29-1,TRBD1,many,TRBJ1-6,TGCAGCGTTAGCAGGGGGCAAGATTCACCCCTCCACTTT,CSVSRGQDSPLHF
TRBV11-3,NA,NA,TRBJ2-3,TGTGCCAGCAGCGAACGGGGGGCCCGCACAGATACGCAGTATTTT,CASSERGARTDTQYF
TRBV4-3,NA,NA,TRBJ1-2,TGCGCCAGCAGCCCCCACCGAGGGGGTGGGGGCTACACCTTC,CASSPHRGGGGYTF
TRBV12-3/TRBV12-4,NA,many,TRBJ1-5,TGTGCCAGCAGTTTAAGAGGACGGGATCAGCCCCAGCATTTT,CASSLRGRDQPQHF
TRBV11-2,NA,NA,TRBJ2-2,TGTGCCAGCAGTCCAGGGGGGACTACTAACACCGGGGAGCTGTTTTTT,CASSPGGTTNTGELFF
TRBV7-3,TRBD2,NA,TRBJ2-2,TGTGCCAGCAGGATGACTAGCGGGGGTACCGGGGAGCTGTTTTTT,CASRMTSGGTGELFF
TRBV3-1,TRBD1,many,TRBJ2-1,TGTGCCAGCAGCTTACCCGGGACAGGAGGGAATGAGCAGTTCTTC,CASSLPGTGGNEQFF
TRBV9,NA,few,TRBJ1-2,TGTGCCAGCAGCGTAGATAGGGGACGAAATTTCGGCTACACCTTC,CASSVDRGRNFGYTF
TRBV7-2,NA,NA,TRBJ2-5,TGTGCCAGCAGCTTTATCCGGGGGTCCCCGGAGACCCAGTACTTC,CASSFIRGSPETQYF
TRBV6-1,NA,many,TRBJ2-2,TGTGCCAGCAGTCCAACTGAAACCGGGGAGCTGTTTTTT,CASSPTETGELFF
TRBV9,NA,NA,TRBJ2-4,TGTGCCAGCAGCGTAGATGGTTTTGCCAAAAACATTCAGTACTTC,CASSVDGFAKNIQYF
TRBV3-1,NA,few,TRBJ1-4,TGTGCCAGCAGCTCGCGGGACACGACTAATGAAAAACTGTTTTTT,CASSSRDTTNEKLFF
TRBV7-2,NA,NA,TRBJ2-3,TGTGCCAGCAGCTTAGGGACCCTCCGCACAGATACGCAGTATTTT,CASSLGTLRTDTQYF
TRBV5-1,TRBD2,few,TRBJ2-2,TGCGCCAGCAGCTCGGGACTAGCGGGGGCCAACACCGGGGAGCTGTTTTTT,CASSSGLAGANTGELFF
TRBV2,NA,many,TRBJ2-7,TGTGCCAGCAGGCTCCCGCTACACCTCGGCCCATACGAGCAGTACTTC,CASRLPLHLGPYEQYF
TRBV28,TRBD2,NA,TRBJ2-1,TGTGCCAGCAAGTTGGCGGGAGGCCACTACAATGAGCAGTTCTTC,CASKLAGGHYNEQFF
TRBV6-1,TRBD2,few,TRBJ2-3,TGTGCCAGCACAGGAAGCGGGGGGCTCACAGATACGCAGTATTTT,CASTGSGGLTDTQYF
TRBV12-3/TRBV12-4,NA,medium-sized,TRBJ1-6,TGTGCCAGCAGGGACGGGGTACATTCACCCCTCCACTTT,CASRDGVHSPLHF
TRBV7-2,NA,many,TRBJ2-7,TGTGCCAGCAGCTTAGGGGCCGTAGACTACGAGCAGTACTTC,CASSLGAVDYEQYF
TRBV6-1,NA,few,TRBJ1-4,TGTGCCAGCAGCCCCAGGATGGCTAATGAAAAACTGTTTTTT,CASSPRMANEKLFF
TRBV20-1,TRBD1,few,TRBJ2-1,TGCAGTGCTAGTTCTGGGACAGTCACCTACAATGAGCAGTTCTTC,CSASSGTVTYNEQFF
TRBV4-3,NA,few,TRBJ2-3,TGCGCCAGCAGCCAAGAAACAGTAAGAAGCACAGATACGCAGTATTTT,CASSQETVRSTDTQYF
TRBV5-1,NA,NA,TRBJ2-1,TGCGCCAGCAGCTTGGGAGAGTTGTACAATGAGCAGTTCTTC,CASSLGELYNEQFF
TRBV5-1,TRBD1,many,TRBJ2-3,TGCGCCAGCAGCTGGATGACAGGGGGTACAGATACGCAGTATTTT,CASSWMTGGTDTQYF
TRBV28,NA,NA,TRBJ1-4,TGTGCCAGCAGTTCAGTCCCGGGGGAGGAAAAACTGTTTTTT,CASSSVPGEEKLFF
TRBV4-3,TRBD2,many,TRBJ2-5,TGCGCCAGCAGCCAGGCTAGCGGGAGAACGGGAGAGACCCAGTACTTC,CASSQASGRTGETQYF
TRBV18,TRBD1,few,TRBJ2-7,TGTGCCAGCTCACCCGCCCGGCCGGGACAGTTTCCCTACGAGCAGTACTTC,CASSPARPGQFPYEQYF
TRBV2,NA,NA,TRBJ2-3,TGTGCCAGCAGTGGGGGGGTGGATACAGATACGCAGTATTTT,CASSGGVDTDTQYF
TRBV28,TRBD1,once,TRBJ1-6,TGTGCCAGCAGACCCTCAGGGGGGAGTTCACCCCTCCACTTT,CASRPSGGSSPLHF
TRBV3-1,NA,NA,TRBJ2-5,TGTGCCAGCAGCCCCTCCCGCCAGGGGTACCAAGAGACCCAGTACTTC,CASSPSRQGYQETQYF
TRBV12-3/TRBV12-4,NA,many,TRBJ2-3,TGTGCCAGCAGTTTCAGCGAACCGGGACACAGCCCCACAGATACGCAGTATTTT,CASSFSEPGHSPTDTQYF
TRBV20-1,NA,few,TRBJ1-5,TGCAGTGTTAGAGGGCAGGGGCACAATCAGCCCCAGCATTTT,CSVRGQGHNQPQHF
TRBV7-2,NA,NA,TRBJ2-7,TGTGCCAGCAGCTTATCCCGGGGGTGGGGACAGCGCTACGAGCAGTACTTC,CASSLSRGWGQRYEQYF
TRBV12-3/TRBV12-4,TRBD2,few,TRBJ2-3,TGTGCCAGCAGTCGTCTAGCGGGCCTCACAGATACGCAGTATTTT,CASSRLAGLTDTQYF